A single sample gave rise to the 31 T cell receptor beta chains below, sequenced in a study of blood T cell repertoires in COVID-19. The method was immunoSEQ multiplex PCR; TCRdb's version includes in-frame clones alone and lacks a portion of them. This table has approximately 360,000 clones, about 90% appearing once. Sequencing was performed on peripheral blood. These receptors were obtained from a man aged 18 to 29 with active or convalescent COVID-19.

The gene calls are TRBV7-9 and TRBJ1-1; weak D call: TRBD1 (5 bases). Germline CDR1 reads SEHNR; CDR2 reads FQNEAQ (reference sequence). V lost 7 bases, J lost 1 base, and 13 bases lay in between. The CDR3 totals 14 residues. CDR3 protein: CASTIAGQNTEAFF. CDR3 nucleotides: TGTGCCAGCACCATAGCCGGACAGAACACTGAAGCTTTCTTT.

The chain combines TRBV24-1 with TRBJ2-1; TRBD2 aligns across 9 bases. The J segment lost 10 bases and the V segment lost 1 base, leaving 19 bases of the junction unmatched. The germline V gene has CDR1 KGHDR and CDR2 SFDVKD. This CDR3 is 19 amino acids long. The CDR3 loop is CATSDFYQGTSLAKGEQFF. CDR3 coding DNA: TGTGCCACCAGTGATTTCTATCAAGGGACTAGCTTGGCTAAAGGCGAGCAGTTCTTC.

V and J are TRBV18 and TRBJ2-2, with 7 positions matching TRBD1. Trimming cost V 2 bases and J 4 bases; bases outside gene matches: 4. There are 15 residues in the CDR3. CDR1 and CDR2 from the germline V gene are KGHSH and LQKENI. CDR3 sequence: CASSPRGHGTGELFF. CDR3 DNA: TGTGCCAGCTCACCAAGGGGGCACGGCACCGGGGAGCTGTTTTTT.

The chain employs TRBV10-3 and TRBJ2-2, with 10 bases that match TRBD2. CDR1 and CDR2 (germline): ENHRY, SYGVKD. The CDR3 has 21 amino acids. Trimming at V came to 2 bases and at J to 3 bases, leaving 18 bases not matched to a gene. The CDR3 is CAISEPAFRAGGPSDTGELFF. The CDR3 DNA is TGTGCCATCAGTGAGCCCGCTTTTAGAGCGGGAGGGCCCTCGGACACCGGGGAGCTGTTTTTT.

The chain has TRBV12-3 or TRBV12-4 and TRBJ1-1, with 8 bases matching TRBD1. The junction had 3 bases not matched to a gene; V was cut back by 6 bases and J by 3 bases. This CDR3 is built from 13 residues. CDR3 DNA: TGTGCCAGCAGGACAGGGGCGGACACTGAAGCTTTCTTT. Translated, it gives CASRTGADTEAFF.

The V call is TRBV19, the J call TRBJ2-1, with 10 bases aligning to TRBD2. The CDR3 has 14 residues. Losses at the gene ends were 7 bases for V and 6 bases for J; bases not matched to a gene: 6. Germline V gives CDR1 LNHDA, CDR2 SQIVND (reference sequence). CDR3 residues: CASMRAGGPNEQFF. As DNA, the CDR3 is TGTGCCAGTATGCGAGCGGGGGGGCCCAATGAGCAGTTCTTC.

The table lists this clone with a count of one. CDR3 sequence reads: CASSSNLWGQVYEQYF. The CDR3 DNA sequence: TGTGCCAGCAGTTCAAATCTTTGGGGACAGGTCTACGAGCAGTACTTC. The chain recombines TRBV6-2 or TRBV6-3 with TRBJ2-7; 8 nucleotides agree with TRBD1. The CDR3 contains 16 residues. The V and J ends lost 4 bases and 3 bases, in that order; junction bases with no gene match: 11. CDR1 is MNHEY and CDR2 is SVGEGT in the germline V gene.

The chain combines TRBV9 with TRBJ1-2, with no clear D. Between the trimmed V and J ends, which lost 4 bases and 7 bases, there was a span of 17 bases. CDR3 length equals 14 residues. Germline V gene sequence: CDR1 SGDLS, CDR2 YYNGEE. The CDR3 here is CASSPVGRVGGYTF. CDR3 nucleotide sequence: TGTGCCAGCAGCCCAGTGGGGAGGGTTGGTGGCTACACCTTC.

This chain uses TRBV12-3 or TRBV12-4 with TRBJ1-1; D not resolved. This CDR3 contains 13 residues. Trimming pared 6 bases from V and 4 bases from J, leaving 12 bases between. CDR3 sequence (DNA): TGTGCCAGCAGCCTTCTTAGGAGCACTGAAGCTTTCTTT. Its translation is CASSLLRSTEAFF.

V usage is TRBV9 and J usage is TRBJ2-3; possible D gene TRBD2, 6 bases. This CDR3 is 14 amino acids long. Germline V gene sequence: CDR1 SGDLS, CDR2 YYNGEE. V was pared by 0 bases and J by 11 bases, with 16 bases between. The DNA for the CDR3 is TGTGCCAGCAGCGTAGCTGGGACTTTTTTCAAGCAGTATTTT. It specifies CASSVAGTFFKQYF. Together with reference TRBV9 and TRBJ2-3, the CDR3 gives the full variable domain: DSGVTQTPKHLITATGQRVTLRCSPRSGDLSVYWYQQSLDQGLQFLIQYYNGEERAKGNILERFSAQQFPDLHSELNLSSLELGDSALYFCASSVAGTFFKQYFGPGTRLTVL.

In nucleotides, the CDR3 is TGTGCCAGCAGCTTAGTTTGGGCTAGCGGTCGCGACAAACGGGGCGAGCAGTACTTC. Its translation is CASSLVWASGRDKRGEQYF. The V and J genes are TRBV7-2 and TRBJ2-7; 7 bases line up with TRBD2. The germline V gene encodes CDR1 SGHTA and CDR2 FQGNSA. The CDR3 runs to 19 residues. V was pared by 1 base and J by 6 bases, with 21 bases of the junction left unmatched.

The chain couples TRBV7-8 to TRBJ1-4, with D perhaps TRBD1 (5 bases). This CDR3 has 15 amino acids. Per germline, CDR1 SGHVS and CDR2 FQNEAQ. V lost 3 bases, J lost 4 bases, and 12 bases lay in between. Here the CDR3 reads CASSFQGSVNEKLFF. In DNA, the CDR3 is TGTGCCAGCAGCTTTCAGGGAAGTGTTAATGAAAAACTGTTTTTT.

The chain recombines TRBV24-1 with TRBJ1-5; TRBD1 aligns across 10 bases. Trimming took 4 bases from V and 5 from J; bases not matched to a gene: 4. The V gene's germline CDR1 is KGHDR and CDR2 SFDVKD. The CDR3 totals 15 residues. The CDR3 protein is CATSEPGTGDQPQHF. The CDR3 coding sequence is TGTGCCACCAGTGAACCCGGGACAGGGGATCAGCCCCAGCATTTT.

This chain uses TRBV3-1 (or the pseudogene TRBV3-2) with TRBJ2-7; no clear D. This CDR3 has 13 amino acids. V dropped 4 bases and J dropped 2 bases, with 9 bases sitting between them. The germline V gene encodes CDR1 LGHDT and CDR2 YNNKEL (reference sequence). CDR3 in DNA: TGTGCCAGCAGCCGGGCCGGTGCCTACGAGCAGTACTTC. Translation gives CASSRAGAYEQYF.

The chain couples TRBV7-9 to TRBJ1-6; TRBD1 aligns across 7 bases. This CDR3 region has 15 residues. Germline assignment: CDR1 SEHNR and CDR2 FQNEAQ (reference sequence). Trimming cost V 6 bases and J 10 bases; bases outside gene matches: 12. CDR3 region: CASSRRGDMGSPLHF. The CDR3 nucleotides read TGTGCCAGCAGTCGCAGGGGGGACATGGGCTCACCCCTCCACTTT.

The V call is TRBV5-4, the J call TRBJ2-3; the match to TRBD2 covers 11 bases. The germline gives CDR1 SGHNT, CDR2 YYREEE (reference sequence). This CDR3 comprises 18 residues. The trim removed 5 bases at V and 0 bases at J, leaving 11 bases unmatched. The CDR3 region is CASRRDVAGGTSTDTQYF. CDR3 nucleotide sequence: TGTGCCAGCAGGCGGGACGTAGCGGGGGGGACTAGCACAGATACGCAGTATTTT.

The rearrangement links TRBV4-1 to TRBJ2-1, with TRBD1 matching 8 bases. Germline CDR1 MGHRA, CDR2 YSYEKL. The CDR3 is 15 amino acids. The V and J ends lost 4 bases and 10 bases, in that order; junction bases with no gene match: 12. The CDR3 region is CASSRGPGQGREQFF. DNA of the CDR3: TGCGCCAGCAGCCGCGGTCCCGGACAGGGTCGAGAGCAGTTCTTC.

The chain has TRBV6-2 or TRBV6-3 and TRBJ1-1; D gene unclear. V dropped 0 bases and J dropped 6 bases, with 11 bases sitting between them. The germline V gene encodes CDR1 MNHEY and CDR2 SVGEGT. This CDR3 spans 14 amino acids. The CDR3 DNA sequence: TGTGCCAGCAGTTACTCGATGGTTAGCGCTGAAGCTTTCTTT. Its translation is CASSYSMVSAEAFF.

This sequence joins TRBV10-3 and TRBJ1-1; D is ambiguous. This CDR3 is built from 13 residues. With 3 bases removed from V and 0 bases from J, the gap between germline ends came to 5 bases. CDR1 and CDR2 (germline): ENHRY, SYGVKD. As DNA, the CDR3 is TGTGCCATCAGTGATTCCGTGAACACTGAAGCTTTCTTT. Its protein product is CAISDSVNTEAFF.

The CDR3 here is CASSSNYRGSDGYTF. The CDR3 DNA is TGTGCCAGCAGTTCCAACTACAGGGGATCGGATGGCTACACCTTC. V gene TRBV6-2 or TRBV6-3 combines with J gene TRBJ1-2, with 7 bases aligning to TRBD1. Germline V lookup: CDR1 MNHEY, CDR2 SVGEGT. The ends lost 4 bases at V and 6 bases at J; junction bases unmatched: 11. The length of the CDR3 is 15 residues.

The V gene is TRBV18, the J gene TRBJ2-7, with 9 positions matching TRBD1. The V segment lost 3 bases and the J segment 6 bases; nucleotides outside the gene matches: 6. The CDR3 sequence is 14 residues long. Per the germline V gene, CDR1 is KGHSH and CDR2 is LQKENI. CDR3 nucleotide sequence: TGTGCCAGCTCACCCCTGGGACAGGGTCGCGAGCAGTACTTC. Its translation: CASSPLGQGREQYF.

Of note for this clone: The same CDR3 is also encoded by other DNA sequences in this sample. The rearrangement joins TRBV7-2 to TRBJ1-1; 7 nucleotides line up with TRBD1. Germline V gives CDR1 SGHTA, CDR2 FQGNSA. The CDR3 is made up of 14 amino acids. V lost 5 bases, J lost 0 bases, and 3 bases stayed unmatched. The CDR3 loop is CASSPTGLNTEAFF. The CDR3 DNA sequence: TGTGCCAGCAGCCCGACAGGGTTGAACACTGAAGCTTTCTTT. The variable domain in full, with the rest retrieved from reference TRBV7-2 and TRBJ1-1, is GAGVSQSPSNKVTEKGKDVELRCDPISGHTALYWYRQSLGQGLEFLIYFQGNSAPDKSGLPSDRFSAERTGGSVSTLTIQRTQQEDSAVYLCASSPTGLNTEAFFGQGTRLTVV.

This sequence joins TRBV5-8 and TRBJ1-6; no firm D call. CDR3 size: 14 residues. The V and J ends lost 0 bases and 7 bases respectively, with 8 bases between them. Germline V gene lookup returns CDR1 SGHTS and CDR2 YDEGEE. The DNA for the CDR3 is TGTGCCAGCAGCTTGGCAGGATACAATTCACCCCTCCACTTT. Its translation: CASSLAGYNSPLHF.

The J gene is TRBJ2-7, the V gene TRBV11-1; 8 positions agree with TRBD2. Germline V gives CDR1 SGHAT, CDR2 FQDESV (reference sequence). Trimming removed 5 bases from V and 4 bases from J; junction bases left unmatched: 7. This CDR3 is built from 14 residues. CDR3 DNA sequence: TGTGCCAGCAGCCGGACTAGCATAACATACGAGCAGTACTTC. Amino acid sequence: CASSRTSITYEQYF.

The chain uses TRBV4-3 and TRBJ2-1; possible D gene TRBD2, 5 bases. Germline CDR1 is LGHNA and CDR2 is YSLEER. V shed 4 bases and J shed 4 bases, with 11 bases lying between them. This CDR3 comprises 14 residues. The CDR3 bases are TGCGCCAGCAGCCTCGGAGGTCAATACAATGAGCAGTTCTTC. This sequence encodes CASSLGGQYNEQFF.

The chain combines TRBV24-1 with TRBJ1-5; D is unclear. Per the germline V gene, CDR1 is KGHDR and CDR2 is SFDVKD. The V end was cut by 3 bases, the J end by 3 bases, with 11 bases between. The CDR3 has 15 residues. CDR3 nucleotides: TGTGCCACCAGTGATCCCCGCGGGGTCAATCAGCCCCAGCATTTT. Translated: CATSDPRGVNQPQHF.

The chain combines TRBV27 with TRBJ2-3; TRBD2 is a possible D gene (7 bases). The V end lost 6 bases, the J end lost 4 bases, and 14 bases lay between the germline ends. Germline V gene data show CDR1 as MNHEY and CDR2 as SMNVEV (reference sequence). The CDR3 covers 14 residues. CDR3 DNA: TGTGCCAGCAGCCACGAGGGGGGGGCAGATACGCAGTATTTT. Translated, it gives CASSHEGGADTQYF.

V gene TRBV5-6 combines with J gene TRBJ2-5; D not resolved. CDR3 size: 13 residues. Germline lookup yields CDR1 SGHDT and CDR2 YYEEEE. The V end was cut by 2 bases, the J end by 5 bases, with 10 bases between. The CDR3, as DNA: TGTGCCAGCAGCTTTCCCCAGCGCGAGACCCAGTACTTC. Its protein is CASSFPQRETQYF.

The gene calls are TRBV2 and TRBJ2-3, with 11 nucleotides matching TRBD2. The germline V gene has CDR1 SNHLY and CDR2 FYNNEI. Trimming took 6 bases from V and 2 from J; bases not matched to a gene: 7. This CDR3 has 16 residues. CDR3 bases: TGTGCCAGCAGCGCAACACTAGCGGGGGCCACAGATACGCAGTATTTT. It yields the protein CASSATLAGATDTQYF.

This sequence joins TRBV11-2 and TRBJ1-2; possible D gene TRBD1, 6 bases. Trimming pared 5 bases from V and 2 bases from J, leaving 9 bases between. The CDR3 loop spans 13 amino acids. Germline-derived CDR1 and CDR2 are SGHAT and FQNNGV. The CDR3 bases are TGTGCCAGCAGCCCGGACAGCAACTATGGCTACACCTTC. It specifies CASSPDSNYGYTF.

The CDR3 reads CASSQNQPQHF. For the CDR3, the DNA is TGTGCCAGCAGTCAAAATCAGCCCCAGCATTTT. V and J are TRBV6-5 and TRBJ1-5; no firm D call. CDR1 is MNHEY, CDR2 SVGAGI, per germline. The CDR3 has 11 residues. Trimming pared 5 bases from V and 4 bases from J, leaving 3 bases between.